The sequence of this TCR beta chain was determined in a study of cytomegalovirus exposure and HLA in healthy donors. Overall study findings and caveats: Only CMV serostatus was available as immune exposure information. Rarity held for most TCR sequences, but there were some public TCRs that occurred in many donors. CMV antigen specificity of a few CMV-associated chains was confirmed in vitro.

Note on this clone: The antigen is not known.

With 60 Vbeta and 13 Jbeta primers, the PCR was carried out. TCRdb's table, derived via immunoSEQ multiplex PCR, lists solely in-frame clones and lacks some. Here the sample spans approximately 220,000 clones, 80% to 85% being singletons. Material for sequencing was PBMCs. This clonotype was obtained from a boy younger than 10 in good health and CMV-seronegative.

The chain's CDR3 is CSVELNGQGGYF. The CDR3 region has the DNA TGCAGCGTTGAACTGAATGGACAGGGAGGGTACTTC. This chain connects TRBV29-1 to TRBJ2-5; 8 bases agree with TRBD1. This CDR3 has 12 amino acids. V lost 2 bases to trimming and J lost 13 bases; unmatched junction nucleotides: 9. In germline, CDR1 is SQVTM, CDR2 ANQGSEA.